This T cell receptor (beta chain) was sequenced during a study of CD8 T cells in ankylosing spondylitis. A single record per CDR3 protein comes from TCRdb applying MiXCR to the 5' RACE reads. The sample lists about 96,000 distinct CDR3 sequences; under 30% were seen once. Germline CDR1 and CDR2: SGHRS and YFSETQ. CDR3 size: 14 residues. V lost 7 bases to trimming and J lost 1 base, with 14 bases between them. The sequence was obtained from a male donor with ankylosing spondylitis or in good health (not recorded which). J is TRBJ1-1 and V is TRBV5-1; the D is unclear. The specimen was blood, either unsorted or a sorted T cell fraction (not recorded which). The CDR3 loop reads CASRLGSSNTEAFF. For the CDR3, the DNA is TGCGCCAGCCGACTGGGCAGCTCGAACACTGAAGCTTTCTTT.